These 6 T cell receptor beta chains originate from one sample sequenced in a study of T cells in Graves' hyperthyroidism and ophthalmopathy. Regions amplified from RNA transcripts were the TCR beta CDR3 regions. The TCR CDR3 was amplified in a first-round RT-PCR using the HTBI primer set. In TCRdb, the multiplex PCR reads were re-called with MiXCR into one record per CDR3 protein. The sample lists around 600,000 distinct CDR3 sequences, 13% to 15% occurring once. The sample was blood. The receptors come from a woman between 45 and 65 years old with Graves' ophthalmopathy.

Concerning this clonotype: Sequence at one end of the junction differs from germline and may be a read error. This chain uses TRBV5-6 with TRBJ1-5, with D unresolved. Germline V CDR1 and CDR2: SGHDT, YYEEEE. The CDR3 extends over 14 amino acids. CDR3 DNA: TGTGCCAGCACCTTGGGTTGGGAGGATCAGCCCCAGCATTTT. This translates into CASTLGWEDQPQHF.

There are many counts of this clonotype. The chain combines TRBV27 with TRBJ1-2; D gene uncertain. Germline lookup yields CDR1 MNHEY and CDR2 SMNVEV (reference sequence). V was clipped by 2 bases and J by 5 bases, with 18 bases between them. The CDR3 is made up of 16 amino acids. CDR3 loop: CASSLKWPTRRYGYTF. CDR3 bases: TGTGCCAGCAGTTTAAAGTGGCCAACCCGTAGGTATGGCTACACCTTC.

The table lists this clonotype with many counts. V is TRBV28 and J is TRBJ1-3; D is uncertain. The germline CDR1 and CDR2 sequences are MDHEN and SYDVKM. The CDR3 has 16 residues. V dropped 2 bases and J dropped 2 bases, with 13 bases sitting between them. CDR3 sequence reads: CASSLQRRPTGNTIYF. The CDR3 DNA reads TGTGCCAGCAGTTTACAGAGACGGCCTACTGGAAACACCATATATTTT.

V is TRBV5-4 and J is TRBJ2-7; D possibly corresponds to TRBD1 (5 bases). Germline V CDR1 and CDR2: SGHNT, YYREEE (reference sequence). Trimming removed 4 bases from V and 7 bases from J, with 18 bases in between. This CDR3 has 14 residues. The CDR3 bases are TGTGCCAGCAGCCCGACCCACAAAGGACAAGAGCAGTACTTC. It encodes CASSPTHKGQEQYF.

This clonotype was recorded a few times. The chain couples TRBV4-3 to TRBJ1-1; the D gene is possibly TRBD1 (5 bases). There are 17 residues in the CDR3. Trimming left V 0 bases short and J 0 bases short, with 14 bases between. Looked up from germline, CDR1 is LGHNA and CDR2 is YSLEER. In DNA, the CDR3 is TGCGCCAGCAGCCAAGATCCGGGGGGGGGGATGAACACTGAAGCTTTCTTT. Its translation is CASSQDPGGGMNTEAFF.

This clonotype was observed many times. The chain recombines TRBV11-1 with TRBJ2-3; D might be TRBD2 (5 bases). The V gene lost 8 bases and the J gene lost 4 bases, with 16 bases spanning the gap. The length of the CDR3 is 14 residues. From germline, CDR1 is SGHAT and CDR2 FQDESV (reference sequence). The CDR3 sequence: CASAIALGADTQYF. In nucleotides, the CDR3 is TGTGCCAGCGCGATAGCGCTAGGAGCAGATACGCAGTATTTT.